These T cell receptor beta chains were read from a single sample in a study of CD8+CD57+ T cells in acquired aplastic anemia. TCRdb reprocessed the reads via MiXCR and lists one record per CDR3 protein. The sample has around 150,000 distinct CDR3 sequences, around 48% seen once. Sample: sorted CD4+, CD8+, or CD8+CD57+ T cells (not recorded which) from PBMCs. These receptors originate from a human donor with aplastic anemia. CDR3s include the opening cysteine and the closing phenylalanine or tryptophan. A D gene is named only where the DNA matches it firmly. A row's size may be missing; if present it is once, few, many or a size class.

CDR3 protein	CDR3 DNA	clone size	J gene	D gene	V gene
CASSLGQGRSPLHF	TGTGCCAGCAGCTTAGGACAGGGAAGATCACCCCTCCACTTT	.	TRBJ1-6	TRBD1	TRBV11-2
CASSYRWGSVRDEQFF	TGTGCCAGCAGTTACAGGTGGGGTAGTGTTCGGGATGAGCAGTTCTTC	.	TRBJ2-1	.	TRBV6-2/TRBV6-3
CASSRGYDQPQHF	TGTGCCAGTTCCCGGGGTTACGATCAGCCCCAGCATTTT	.	TRBJ1-5	.	TRBV19
CASSLAGASGYNEQFF	TGTGCCAGCAGCTTAGCGGGAGCTAGCGGGTACAATGAGCAGTTCTTC	.	TRBJ2-1	TRBD2	TRBV11-1
CASSPGQTYNEQFF	TGTGCCAGTAGTCCGGGACAGACCTACAATGAGCAGTTCTTC	.	TRBJ2-1	TRBD1	TRBV19
CASSSDRKNTEAFF	TGTGCCAGCAGCTCTGACAGGAAGAACACTGAAGCTTTCTTT	few	TRBJ1-1	.	TRBV28
CASGPGTGGNEQFF	TGTGCCAGCGGCCCCGGGACAGGGGGCAATGAGCAGTTCTTC	many	TRBJ2-1	TRBD1	TRBV7-9
CATSDSRGLGLYEQHF	TGTGCCACCAGTGACTCCAGGGGTCTAGGCCTCTACGAGCAGCACTTC	.	TRBJ2-7	.	TRBV24-1
CASSDSSYSNQPQHF	TGTGCCAGCAGCGACAGCTCATATAGCAATCAGCCCCAGCATTTT	few	TRBJ1-5	.	TRBV7-8
CASSDAVGTDTQYF	TGTGCCAGCAGTGATGCGGTTGGAACAGATACGCAGTATTTT	.	TRBJ2-3	.	TRBV25-1
CASSLALQPQHF	TGTGCCAGCAGCTTAGCCCTTCAGCCCCAGCATTTT	.	TRBJ1-5	.	TRBV7-2
CSVVQLQPGGYTF	TGCAGCGTTGTCCAACTTCAGCCGGGCGGCTACACCTTC	.	TRBJ1-2	.	TRBV29-1
CASSPSRERGGKNTEAFF	TGTGCCAGCAGCCCCTCGCGGGAGAGGGGAGGTAAGAACACTGAAGCTTTCTTT	once	TRBJ1-1	.	TRBV7-2
CASSIPSDTYNEQFF	TGTGCCAGCAGTATTCCTAGCGATACCTACAATGAGCAGTTCTTC	.	TRBJ2-1	.	TRBV2
CSVEGAGFPLYGYTF	TGCAGCGTTGAAGGGGCAGGCTTCCCTCTCTATGGCTACACCTTC	.	TRBJ1-2	.	TRBV29-1
CASSKAGSTYEQYF	TGTGCCAGCAGTAAAGCGGGCTCAACCTACGAGCAGTACTTC	few	TRBJ2-7	.	TRBV25-1
CASSLTPGPQGAFF	TGTGCCAGCAGCTTAACACCGGGCCCCCAAGGTGCTTTCTTT	.	TRBJ1-1	.	TRBV7-3
CSAGETGSYEQYF	TGCAGTGCTGGGGAGACAGGGAGCTACGAGCAGTACTTC	many	TRBJ2-7	TRBD1	TRBV20-1
CASSPQGGRDEQYF	TGTGCCAGCAGCCCCCAGGGGGGGCGGGACGAGCAGTACTTC	many	TRBJ2-7	.	TRBV14
CASSSRGNAYEQYF	TGTGCCAGCAGCTCCCGCGGGAATGCCTACGAGCAGTACTTC	many	TRBJ2-7	.	TRBV7-9